This T cell receptor beta chain was observed in a study of blood T cell repertoires in COVID-19 (dated by TCRdb to 2020 to 2022). For the wider study: The collaborator samples originated in the United States, Italy and Spain and spanned the acute and convalescent phases of COVID-19. The prospective study material was composed of cDNA or gDNA derived from T cells, B-cell-depleted T cells, or PBMCs. A freely available public database, intended as a resource for researchers studying the immune response to SARS-CoV-2, is where the repertoires were released. Sample metadata almost always included a de-identified subject ID, COVID-19 status, age in years and sex. HLA class I and class II types, where available, came from metadata supplied by the sample provider rather than from assay-based typing. The samples were drawn from the first 160 participants of the ongoing ImmuneRACE study and from some 1,300 subjects provided by 6 global collaborators. Deeply sampled blood TCRbeta repertoires from subjects exposed to, actively infected with, or recovered from COVID-19 were included in the dataset. Study-level results and caveats: The amount of clinical and demographic metadata varied by source and participant and was provided uncurated.

TCRbeta CDR3 regions were amplified from genomic DNA using the immunoSEQ Assay, a bias-controlled multiplex PCR. The authors processed their data as follows. Nucleated cell counts per sample were estimated from amplification of reference gene primers within the assay. To quantify the absolute abundance of each unique TCRbeta CDR3 rearrangement, sequence reads were collapsed and filtered. For each sample, productive Simpson clonality was calculated as the square root of Simpson's diversity index across productive rearrangements. Not all clones reach the TCRdb copy of this immuneACCESS table, which keeps in-frame sequences only. Checked studies attribute under half of the gap to unresolved V genes and leave the rest unexplained. V and J calls and clone size follow that table, whereas D and trimming were derived from the DNA. This sample is represented by tens of thousands of clones; roughly 87% of them were singletons. The ten largest clones capture about 20% of the sample.

The germline V gene (reference sequence) specifies LGHDT as CDR1 and YNNKEL as CDR2. Taken from cysteine to phenylalanine, the CDR3 has 15 residues. Just the 45-base CDR3 DNA is kept, in frame starting at base 1. V is trimmed back by 3 bases and J by 6 bases, and the junction contains 10 bases that no gene match accounts for. Concerning this clone itself: Its cognate antigen has yet to be identified. Within one base of it there is no much larger clone, and no base qualities were kept.

Each collaborating institution followed its own protocols to collect whole blood in K2EDTA tubes. For TCRbeta analysis, collaborators shipped samples in one of three forms: frozen whole blood, isolated PBMCs, or DNA extracted from either of those sample types. This TCR was recovered from a woman aged 55-69 years with acute or convalescent COVID-19. The V and J segments used are TRBV3-1 (or the pseudogene TRBV3-2) and TRBJ2-7; 8 of the junction bases match TRBD1. The sequencing input was peripheral blood. The nucleotide sequence reads as follows: TGTGCCAGCAGCCAGAGAGACAGGGGAGCGGGCGAGCAGTACTTC. Its translation reads: CASSQRDRGAGEQYF.